This TCR beta chain emerged from a study of T cells in Graves' hyperthyroidism and ophthalmopathy. Amplification of TCR beta CDR3 regions was performed using RNA transcripts as template. Using the HTBI primer set, a first-round RT-PCR was run on the TCR CDR3. TCRdb re-called the multiplex PCR reads through MiXCR, storing one row per CDR3 protein. The sample includes some 800,000 distinct CDR3 sequences, roughly 37% of them seen just once. This clonotype was seen at least ten times. Material: blood. The receptor was isolated from a man aged 18 to 29 with Graves' hyperthyroidism.

CDR3 sequence (DNA): TGTGCCAGCAGCTTCAGGGGCCCAGGAAACGGCTACACCTTC. Encoded protein: CASSFRGPGNGYTF. The V call is TRBV13, the J call TRBJ1-2; a possible D gene is TRBD1 (6 bases). The CDR3 extends over 14 amino acids. Germline CDR1 and CDR2: PRHDT and FYEKMQ (reference sequence). The ends were cut back, 3 bases at V and 8 bases at J, with 16 bases in the middle.